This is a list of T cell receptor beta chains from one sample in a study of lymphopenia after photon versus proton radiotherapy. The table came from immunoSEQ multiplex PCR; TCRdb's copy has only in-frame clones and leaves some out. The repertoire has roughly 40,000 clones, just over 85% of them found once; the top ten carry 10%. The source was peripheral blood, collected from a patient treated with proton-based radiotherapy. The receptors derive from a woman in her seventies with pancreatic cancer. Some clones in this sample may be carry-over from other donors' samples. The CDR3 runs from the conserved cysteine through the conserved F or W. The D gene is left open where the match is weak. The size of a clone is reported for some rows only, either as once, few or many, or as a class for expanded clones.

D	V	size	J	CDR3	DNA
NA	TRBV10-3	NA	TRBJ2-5	CAISDGQQETQYF	TGTGCCATCAGTGACGGGCAGCAAGAGACCCAGTACTTC
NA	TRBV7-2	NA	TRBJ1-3	CASKDANSGNTIYF	TGTGCCAGCAAGGACGCTAACTCTGGAAACACCATATATTTT
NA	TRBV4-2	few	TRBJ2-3	CASSQGRGGTDTQYF	TGTGCCAGCAGCCAAGGTAGAGGCGGCACAGATACGCAGTATTTT
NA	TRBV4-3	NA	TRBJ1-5	CASSQEWIPGQPQHF	TGCGCCAGCAGCCAAGAGTGGATCCCGGGACAGCCCCAGCATTTT
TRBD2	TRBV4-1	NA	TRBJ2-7	CASSQGNGLAVSYEQYF	TGCGCCAGCAGCCAAGGGAATGGACTAGCCGTTTCCTACGAGCAGTACTTC
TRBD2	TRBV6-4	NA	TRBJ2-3	CASSRIAGVNTDTQYF	TGTGCCAGCAGCCGGATAGCGGGCGTGAACACAGATACGCAGTATTTT
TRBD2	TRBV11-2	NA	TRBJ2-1	CASSRLGGLAGDYNEQFF	TGTGCCAGCAGCCGATTGGGAGGACTAGCGGGAGACTACAATGAGCAGTTCTTC
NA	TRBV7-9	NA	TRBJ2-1	CASSLARTYSYNEQFF	TGTGCCAGCAGCTTAGCGAGGACCTATTCCTACAATGAGCAGTTCTTC
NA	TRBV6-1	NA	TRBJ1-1	CASSEARVSTEAFF	TGTGCCAGCAGTGAAGCAAGGGTCAGCACTGAAGCTTTCTTT
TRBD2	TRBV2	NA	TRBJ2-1	CASKGGSSYNEQFF	TGTGCCAGCAAAGGCGGGAGCTCCTACAATGAGCAGTTCTTC
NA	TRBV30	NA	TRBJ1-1	CAWTRLRGTEAFF	TGTGCCTGGACCCGTTTGAGGGGCACTGAAGCTTTCTTT
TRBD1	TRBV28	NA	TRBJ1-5	CASSLSGTGGYQPQHF	TGTGCCAGCAGTTTATCGGGGACAGGGGGGTATCAGCCCCAGCATTTT
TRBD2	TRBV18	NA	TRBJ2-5	CASSPLTSGSTETQYF	TGTGCCAGCTCACCCCTGACTAGCGGGAGTACAGAGACCCAGTACTTC
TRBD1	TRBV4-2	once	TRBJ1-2	CASSQEGGEYGYTF	TGTGCCAGCAGCCAAGAAGGGGGCGAGTATGGCTACACCTTC
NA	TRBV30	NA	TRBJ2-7	CAWSREYEQYF	TGTGCCTGGAGCAGAGAATACGAGCAGTACTTC
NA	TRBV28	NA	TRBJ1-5	CASSLGTGFSNQPQHF	TGTGCCAGCAGTCTCGGAACAGGGTTTAGCAATCAGCCCCAGCATTTT
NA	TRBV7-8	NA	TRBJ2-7	CASSWTDHNYEQYF	TGTGCCAGCAGCTGGACAGACCATAACTACGAGCAGTACTTC
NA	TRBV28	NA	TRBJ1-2	CASSSTVYDTF	TGTGCCAGCAGTTCTACAGTATACGACACCTTC
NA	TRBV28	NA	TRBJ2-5	CASRSALTRETQYF	TGTGCCAGCAGATCCGCCTTGACTAGAGAGACCCAGTACTTC
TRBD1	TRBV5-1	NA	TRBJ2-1	CAGSYNPTGSVNNEQFF	TGCGCCGGCAGCTATAACCCGACAGGGTCGGTAAACAATGAGCAGTTCTTC
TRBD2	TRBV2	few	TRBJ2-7	CASRGGLAGYEQYF	TGTGCCAGCAGGGGGGGACTAGCGGGCTACGAGCAGTACTTC
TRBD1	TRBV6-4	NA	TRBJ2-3	CASSDGDRDTQYF	TGTGCCAGCAGTGACGGGGACAGAGATACGCAGTATTTT
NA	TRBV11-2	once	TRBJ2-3	CASSLGGRGTDTQYF	TGTGCCAGCAGCTTAGGGGGCAGGGGAACAGATACGCAGTATTTT
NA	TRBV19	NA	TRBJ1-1	CASSIGSTSNTEAFF	TGTGCCAGTAGTATTGGGAGTACATCCAACACTGAAGCTTTCTTT